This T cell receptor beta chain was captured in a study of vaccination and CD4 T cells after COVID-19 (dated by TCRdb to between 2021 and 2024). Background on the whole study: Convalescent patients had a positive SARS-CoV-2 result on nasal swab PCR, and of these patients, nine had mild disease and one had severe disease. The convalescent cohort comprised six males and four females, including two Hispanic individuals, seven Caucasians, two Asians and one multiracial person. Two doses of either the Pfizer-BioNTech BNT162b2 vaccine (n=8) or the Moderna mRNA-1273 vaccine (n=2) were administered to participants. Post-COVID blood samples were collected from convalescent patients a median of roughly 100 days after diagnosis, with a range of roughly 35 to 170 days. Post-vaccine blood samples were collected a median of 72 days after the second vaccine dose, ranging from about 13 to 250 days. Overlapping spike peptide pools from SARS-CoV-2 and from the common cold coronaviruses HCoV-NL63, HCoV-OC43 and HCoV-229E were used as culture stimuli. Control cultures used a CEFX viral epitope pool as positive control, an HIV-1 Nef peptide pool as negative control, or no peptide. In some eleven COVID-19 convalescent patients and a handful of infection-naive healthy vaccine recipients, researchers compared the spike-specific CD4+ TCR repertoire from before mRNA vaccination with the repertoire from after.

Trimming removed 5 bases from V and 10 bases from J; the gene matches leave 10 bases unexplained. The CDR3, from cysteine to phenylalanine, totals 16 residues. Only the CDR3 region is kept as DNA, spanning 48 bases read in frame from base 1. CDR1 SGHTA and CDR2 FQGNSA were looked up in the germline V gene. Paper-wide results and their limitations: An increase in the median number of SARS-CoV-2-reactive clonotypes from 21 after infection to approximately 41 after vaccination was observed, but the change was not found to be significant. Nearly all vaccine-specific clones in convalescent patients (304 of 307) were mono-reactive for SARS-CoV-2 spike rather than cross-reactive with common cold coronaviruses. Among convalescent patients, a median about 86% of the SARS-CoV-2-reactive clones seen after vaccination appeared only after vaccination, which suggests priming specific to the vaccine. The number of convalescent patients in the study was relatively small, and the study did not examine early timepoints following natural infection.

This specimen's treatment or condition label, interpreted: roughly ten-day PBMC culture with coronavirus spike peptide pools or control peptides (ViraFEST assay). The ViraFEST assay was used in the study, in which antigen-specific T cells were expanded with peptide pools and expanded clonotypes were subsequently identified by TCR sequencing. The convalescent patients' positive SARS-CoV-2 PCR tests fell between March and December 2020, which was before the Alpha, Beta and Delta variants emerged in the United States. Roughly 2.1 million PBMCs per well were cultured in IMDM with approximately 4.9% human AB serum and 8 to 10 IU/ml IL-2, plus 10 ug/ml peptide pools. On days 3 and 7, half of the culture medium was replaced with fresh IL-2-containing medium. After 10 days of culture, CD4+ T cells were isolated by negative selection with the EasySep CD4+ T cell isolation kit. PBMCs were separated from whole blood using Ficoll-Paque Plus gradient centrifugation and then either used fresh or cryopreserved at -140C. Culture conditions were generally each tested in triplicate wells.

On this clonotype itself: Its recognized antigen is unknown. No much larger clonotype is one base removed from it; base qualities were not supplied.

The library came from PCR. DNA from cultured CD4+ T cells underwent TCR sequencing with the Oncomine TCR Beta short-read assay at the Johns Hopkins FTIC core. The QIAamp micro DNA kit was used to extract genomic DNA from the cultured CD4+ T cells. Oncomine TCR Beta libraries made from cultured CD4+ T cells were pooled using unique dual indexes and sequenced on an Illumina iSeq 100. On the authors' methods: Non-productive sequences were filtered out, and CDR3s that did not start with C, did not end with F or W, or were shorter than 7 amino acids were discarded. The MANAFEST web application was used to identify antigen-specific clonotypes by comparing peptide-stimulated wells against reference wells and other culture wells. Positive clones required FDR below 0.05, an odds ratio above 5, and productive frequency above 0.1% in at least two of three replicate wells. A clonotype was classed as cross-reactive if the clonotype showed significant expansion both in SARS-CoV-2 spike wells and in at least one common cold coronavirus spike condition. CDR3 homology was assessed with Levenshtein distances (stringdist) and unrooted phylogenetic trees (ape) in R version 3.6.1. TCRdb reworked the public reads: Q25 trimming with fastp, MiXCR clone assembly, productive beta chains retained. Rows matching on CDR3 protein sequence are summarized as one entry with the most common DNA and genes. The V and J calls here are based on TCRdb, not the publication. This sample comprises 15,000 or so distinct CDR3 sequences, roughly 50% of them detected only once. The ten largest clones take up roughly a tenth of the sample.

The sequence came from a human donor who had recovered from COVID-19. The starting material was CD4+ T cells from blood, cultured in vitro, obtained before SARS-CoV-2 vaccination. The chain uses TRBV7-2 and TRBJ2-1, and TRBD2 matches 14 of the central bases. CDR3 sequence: CASSHGLAGGQIEQFF. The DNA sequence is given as TGTGCCAGCAGCCACGGACTAGCGGGAGGACAGATCGAGCAGTTCTTC. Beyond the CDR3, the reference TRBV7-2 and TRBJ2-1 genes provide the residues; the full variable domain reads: GAGVSQSPSNKVTEKGKDVELRCDPISGHTALYWYRQSLGQGLEFLIYFQGNSAPDKSGLPSDRFSAERTGGSVSTLTIQRTQQEDSAVYLCASSHGLAGGQIEQFFGPGTRLTVL.